The present T cell receptor beta chain was sequenced within a study of T cell responses to AZD1222 COVID-19 vaccine. Study-level points and caveats: Mapped onto spike, vaccine-associated CD4 TCRs spanned it and were dominant at 160-218 and 743-854. White British donors predominated, females outnumbered males, and clonal diversity was possibly underestimated.

The protocol was immunoSEQ multiplex PCR, while the TCRdb copy is restricted to in-frame clones and leaves out a portion. Of about 150,000 clones listed, approximately 89% are singletons. Details on this clone: Its specificity is unknown.

This TCR came from an adult in good health. The sample here was peripheral blood, taken on day 0 of AZD1222 vaccination.

The CDR3 loop reads CASSIRGTEAFF. In nucleotides, the CDR3 is TGTGCCAGTAGTATCCGGGGGACTGAAGCTTTCTTT. J is TRBJ1-1 and V is TRBV19; D possibly corresponds to TRBD1 (5 bases). V dropped 3 bases and J dropped 5 bases, with 7 bases sitting between them. There are 12 residues in the CDR3. Germline CDR1 and CDR2: LNHDA and SQIVND (reference sequence).